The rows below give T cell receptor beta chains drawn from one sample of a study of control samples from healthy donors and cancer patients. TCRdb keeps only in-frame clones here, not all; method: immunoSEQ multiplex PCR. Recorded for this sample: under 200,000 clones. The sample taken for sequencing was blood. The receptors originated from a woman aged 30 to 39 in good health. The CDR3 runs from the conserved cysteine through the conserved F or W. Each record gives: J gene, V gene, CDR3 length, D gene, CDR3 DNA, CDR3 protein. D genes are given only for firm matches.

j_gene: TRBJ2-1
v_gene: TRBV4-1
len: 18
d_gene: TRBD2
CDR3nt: TGCGCCAGCAGCCCCGGACTAGCGGGGGTTCTCTCCTACAATGAGCAGTTCTTC
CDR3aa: CASSPGLAGVLSYNEQFF

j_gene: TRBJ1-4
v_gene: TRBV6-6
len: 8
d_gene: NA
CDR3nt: TGTGCCACCCCGTGGGTGTTTTTT
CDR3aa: CATPWVFF

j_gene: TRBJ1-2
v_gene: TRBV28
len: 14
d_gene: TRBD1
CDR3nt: TGTGCCAGCAGTTTCGGGACAGGGGTCTATGGCTACACCTTC
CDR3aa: CASSFGTGVYGYTF

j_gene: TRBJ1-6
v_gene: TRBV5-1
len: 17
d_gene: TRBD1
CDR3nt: TGCGCCAGCAGCTTGGGGTCGACAGGGGGTACGGATTCACCCCTCCACTTT
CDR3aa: CASSLGSTGGTDSPLHF

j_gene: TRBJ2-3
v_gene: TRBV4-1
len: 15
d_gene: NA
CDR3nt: TGCGCCAGCAGCCTGGGGGGAATAGCTACAGATACGCAGTATTTT
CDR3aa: CASSLGGIATDTQYF

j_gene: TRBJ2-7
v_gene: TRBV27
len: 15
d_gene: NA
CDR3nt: TGTGCCAGCAGCCCCCGTCTGTACGCCACCTACGAGCAGTACTTC
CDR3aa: CASSPRLYATYEQYF

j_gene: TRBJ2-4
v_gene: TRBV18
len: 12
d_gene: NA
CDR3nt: TGTGCCAGCTCACCACCGGATGGGATTCAGTACTTC
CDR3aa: CASSPPDGIQYF

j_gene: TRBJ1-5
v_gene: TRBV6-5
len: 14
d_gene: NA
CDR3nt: TGTGCCAGCAGTACCAGGACCCGCAATCAGCCCCAGCATTTT
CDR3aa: CASSTRTRNQPQHF

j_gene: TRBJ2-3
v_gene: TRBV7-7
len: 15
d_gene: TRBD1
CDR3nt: TGTGCTAGCAGCCTACTAGGGACAGTGACAGATACGCAGTATTTT
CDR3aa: CASSLLGTVTDTQYF

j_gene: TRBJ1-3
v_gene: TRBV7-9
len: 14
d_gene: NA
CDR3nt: TGTGCCAGCAGCCAAGGAGTGGCTGGAAACACCATATATTTT
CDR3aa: CASSQGVAGNTIYF

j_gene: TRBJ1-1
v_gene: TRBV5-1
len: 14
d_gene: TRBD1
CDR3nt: TGCGCCAGCAGCGTGGGACAGCCGAACACTGAAGCTTTCTTT
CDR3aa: CASSVGQPNTEAFF

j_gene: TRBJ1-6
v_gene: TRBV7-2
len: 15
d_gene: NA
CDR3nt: TGTGCCAGCAGCTCTGAGGGACAAGGGAATTCACCCCTCCACTTT
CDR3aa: CASSSEGQGNSPLHF

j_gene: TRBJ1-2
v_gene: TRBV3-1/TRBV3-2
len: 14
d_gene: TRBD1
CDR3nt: TGTGCCAGCAGTGTCACAGGGGGTGGCTATGGCTACACCTTC
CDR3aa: CASSVTGGGYGYTF

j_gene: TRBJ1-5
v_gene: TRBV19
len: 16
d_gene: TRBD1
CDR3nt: TGTGCCAGTAGTAGGGCGAGGGGGCAGGGGGGTCAGCCCCAGCATTTT
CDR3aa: CASSRARGQGGQPQHF

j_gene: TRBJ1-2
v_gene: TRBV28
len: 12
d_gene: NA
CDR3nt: TGTGCCAGCAGTTCCCGCAACTATGGCTACACCTTC
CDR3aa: CASSSRNYGYTF

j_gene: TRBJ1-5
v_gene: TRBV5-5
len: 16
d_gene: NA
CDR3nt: TGTGCCAGCAGCTTTACCGGAGGGACGGGGCCTCAGCCCCAGCATTTT
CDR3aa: CASSFTGGTGPQPQHF

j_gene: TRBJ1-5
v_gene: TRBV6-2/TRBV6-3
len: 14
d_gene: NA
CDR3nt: TGTGCCAGCAGTCGCGACCGTTACAATCAGCCCCAGCATTTT
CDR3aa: CASSRDRYNQPQHF

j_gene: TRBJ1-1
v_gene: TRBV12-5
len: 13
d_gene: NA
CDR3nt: TGTGCTAGTGGTTTTTGGGGAAACACTGAAGCTTTCTTT
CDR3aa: CASGFWGNTEAFF